This record covers a single TCR beta chain. This clone was picked up a small number of times. Its antigen target is currently unknown. No base quality values were provided; no much bigger clone lies one nucleotide off. There are 13 amino acids in the CDR3, from cysteine to phenylalanine inclusive. CDR3 DNA only is kept here, 39 bases in frame from base 1. A distance of 9 bases separates the germline ends of V and J, which lose 2 bases and 7 bases respectively. The CDR1 and CDR2 encoded by the germline V gene are SNHLY and FYNNEI. Libraries were prepared through the immunoSEQ multiplex PCR assay. RNA was extracted from all samples and reverse transcribed into cDNA as template for TCR sequencing. First-strand cDNA was synthesized using SuperScript III with a 2:1 mix of oligo-dT and random hexamers. A synthetic immune receptor repertoire was used to assess amplification bias, and residual bias was removed computationally. Under the source paper's analysis protocol: Raw reads were preprocessed for error removal, and CDR3 was defined according to IMGT conventions as running from the conserved cysteine to phenylalanine. To get clonality, Shannon entropy was normalized by log2 of the number of productive unique TCRs and the result was subtracted from 1. Scalp TCRbeta sequences were cross-referenced with sorted blood CD4 and CD8 repertoires so that the CD4 or CD8 identity of scalp clones could be inferred. TCRdb obtained this table from immuneACCESS and retained in-frame rearrangements with V and J assigned. These tables miss some clones; where compared with another copy, unresolved V genes account for less than half of the shortfall, and the remainder is unexplained. That table furnishes V, J and clone size, whereas the DNA furnished D and trimming. In this sample the table shows around 200,000 clones, around three fifths of which occur a single time. The ten largest clones take up roughly 4.2% of the sample.

The time point label here, explained by the study, means: about 4 weeks on oral tofacitinib. The treatment or condition label on this specimen signifies: oral pan-JAK inhibitor, 5-10 mg twice daily. Lesional scalp punch biopsies and peripheral blood were collected from alopecia areata patients. PBMCs were isolated by density centrifugation and stained for CD3, CD4 and CD8, after which CD4+ and CD8+ T cells were sorted on a FACSAria. This specimen comes from a study of CD8+ T cells in alopecia areata (dated by TCRdb to 2016 to 2019). Background on the whole study: The treated patients took part in an open-label pilot trial in which moderate-to-severe alopecia areata was treated with oral tofacitinib at 5 to 10 mg twice daily. Tofacitinib was administered for 6 to 18 months, and 6 months of follow-up off drug were then conducted to assess delayed response and recurrence. In treated patients, disease severity was measured using the SALT score, which gives the percentage of scalp surface area affected. In both human patients and the C3H/HeJ mouse model, the study applied high-throughput TCRbeta sequencing to look at T cell clonal expansion in alopecia areata. On the human side, TCRbeta sequencing was run on scalp tissue and on sorted CD4+ and CD8+ peripheral blood T cells from healthy controls and from alopecia areata patients with either patchy or totalis/universalis disease. Biopsies were taken from tofacitinib-treated patients at baseline and again at 4 and 24 weeks into treatment, and several of those patients also had a later scalp biopsy. Scalp clonality was compared across normal scalp (n=4), patchy alopecia areata scalp (n=8), and alopecia totalis/universalis scalp (n=8). RNA came from the PAXgene miRNA kit for fixed scalp, the miRNeasy kit for PBMCs, and the RNeasy kit for mouse skin. TCRbeta CDR3 regions were amplified by immunoSEQ multiplex PCR using 35 Vbeta forward and 13 Jbeta reverse primers. The research as a whole found: Higher clonality and more expanded CD8+ clones were observed in lesional scalp than in normal scalp, particularly in alopecia totalis/universalis, a finding suggestive of antigenic drive. Many expanded lesional clones persisted in scalp and blood during tofacitinib treatment, which may partly explain relapse after stopping treatment. Unlike mouse skin, where gammadelta T cells dominate, normal human skin contains resident alphabeta T cells that get sequenced too, which complicates analysis of the scalp TCR repertoire. With tofacitinib, both scalp clonality and the number of expanded CD8+ clones among the top 100 scalp clones went down significantly. Because the treated cohort was small and included a single nonresponder, larger studies are needed to assess links between baseline CD8+ expansion and response. Shared TCR sequences between patients were less evident than in mice, which may be partly attributable to HLA diversity in the patient population.

The receptor's source is a human donor with alopecia areata. In this chain, TRBV2 is recombined with TRBJ2-1; TRBD1 is a possible D gene, resting on 6 matching bases. The sequencing here drew on CD4+ T cells sorted from blood, taken at week 4, from a patient treated with tofacitinib. The CDR3 here reads CASSELRGNEQFF. The sequenced DNA is TGTGCCAGCAGTGAATTGAGGGGGAATGAGCAGTTCTTC.